The 20 T cell receptor beta chains below were found in one sample sequenced in a study of blood T cell repertoires in COVID-19. Libraries were prepared by immunoSEQ multiplex PCR; TCRdb keeps only in-frame clonotypes and omits some of them. The repertoire includes about 100,000 clones, 65% to 80% of them detected once, and roughly 4% sits in the top ten. Sequencing was performed on peripheral blood. The receptors were sampled from a man between 65 and 79 years old with acute or convalescent COVID-19.

This chain connects TRBV7-2 to TRBJ1-3; TRBD1 matches 9 bases. After removal of 1 base from V and 3 bases from J, the junction contained 4 bases not matched to a gene. Germline V CDR1 and CDR2: SGHTA, FQGNSA. This CDR3 is 16 amino acids long. CDR3 in amino acids: CASSLGGQGGGNTIYF. In nucleotides, the CDR3 is TGTGCCAGCAGCTTAGGGGGACAGGGTGGTGGAAACACCATATATTTT.

In this sample, this clone turned up a few times. Additional DNA sequences in this sample encode the identical CDR3. This chain joins TRBV7-9 and TRBJ1-2, with 7 nucleotides matching TRBD1. CDR1 and CDR2 (germline): SEHNR, FQNEAQ (reference sequence). J lost 0 bases, V lost 5 bases, and 3 bases had no gene match. The CDR3 spans 14 residues. The CDR3 nucleotides are TGTGCCAGCAGCGCCACAGGGGCTAACTATGGCTACACCTTC. Protein product: CASSATGANYGYTF.

A few counts support this clone. The chain has TRBV2 and TRBJ1-3, with D unclear. Germline V gene sequence: CDR1 SNHLY, CDR2 FYNNEI. The CDR3 runs to 14 residues. V dropped 3 bases and J dropped 0 bases, with 6 bases sitting between them. This CDR3 is CASSDGSSGNTIYF. DNA of the CDR3: TGTGCCAGCAGTGACGGGAGCTCTGGAAACACCATATATTTT. The full variable domain, in which reference TRBV2 and TRBJ1-3 provide the parts outside the CDR3, is EPEVTQTPSHQVTQMGQEVILRCVPISNHLYFYWYRQILGQKVEFLVSFYNNEISEKSEIFDDQFSVERPDGSNFTLKIRSTKLEDSAMYFCASSDGSSGNTIYFGEGSWLTVV.

This clone was found once. The chain employs TRBV6-6 and TRBJ1-6, with 8 bases lining up with TRBD1. The germline V gene has CDR1 MNHNY and CDR2 SVGAGI (reference sequence). V trimming: 7 bases; J trimming: 13 bases; junction bases outside the gene matches: 9. The CDR3 consists of 13 residues. Here the CDR3 DNA reads TGTGCCAGCATCGGGCAGGGGGCTAGCCCCCTCCACTTT. It encodes CASIGQGASPLHF.

The CDR3 reads CASSSSEARGSYEQYF. The CDR3 bases are TGTGCCAGCAGCTCCAGCGAAGCCAGGGGCTCCTACGAGCAGTACTTC. This sequence joins TRBV7-9 and TRBJ2-7; D might be TRBD1 (6 bases). Trimming left V 4 bases short and J 0 bases short, with 16 bases between. The CDR3 consists of 16 residues. Looked up from germline, CDR1 is SEHNR and CDR2 is FQNEAQ (reference sequence).

This clone occurred once. This chain uses TRBV5-6 with TRBJ2-7, with TRBD2 matching over 8 bases. Germline V gene sequence: CDR1 SGHDT, CDR2 YYEEEE. V shed 1 base and J 5 bases; nucleotides not matched to a gene: 5. The CDR3 loop spans 14 amino acids. The CDR3 protein is CASSLLGGANEQYF. In DNA, the CDR3 is TGTGCCAGCAGCTTGCTCGGGGGGGCCAACGAGCAGTACTTC.

This clone has more than one count but fewer than ten. J is TRBJ2-1 and V is TRBV18; 9 positions agree with TRBD2. In germline, CDR1 is KGHSH, CDR2 LQKENI. V shed 3 bases, J shed 9 bases, and the junction held 6 bases outside the gene matches. The CDR3 is 14 residues long. The CDR3 DNA reads TGTGCCAGCTCACCCGTAGCGGGGGTGGGTGAGCAGTTCTTC. Amino acids: CASSPVAGVGEQFF.

CDR3 in amino acids: CASIGRAQGPPEAFF. The DNA of the CDR3 is TGTGCCAGCATTGGGAGGGCACAGGGACCCCCTGAAGCTTTCTTT. This chain uses TRBV6-5 with TRBJ1-1, with D tentatively TRBD1 (6 bases). In germline, CDR1 is MNHEY, CDR2 SVGAGI. This CDR3 region has 15 residues. Trimming took off 7 bases at V and 6 bases at J, with 21 bases between the two ends.

The chain employs TRBV18 and TRBJ2-5; 8 nucleotides match TRBD1. Per germline, CDR1 KGHSH and CDR2 LQKENI. V lost 0 bases, J lost 4 bases, and 4 bases stayed unmatched. The CDR3 has 15 residues. The chain's CDR3 is CASSPPWTGTETQYF. CDR3 DNA: TGTGCCAGCTCACCACCGTGGACAGGGACAGAGACCCAGTACTTC.

This chain links TRBV15 with TRBJ1-4, with 10 bases lining up with TRBD1. Germline CDR1 is LNHNV and CDR2 is YYDKDF (reference sequence). This CDR3 spans 15 amino acids. V was pared by 0 bases and J by 7 bases, with 2 bases of the junction left unmatched. CDR3 sequence reads: CATSREGTGAEKLFF. Written as DNA, the CDR3 is TGTGCCACCAGCAGAGAGGGGACAGGGGCTGAAAAACTGTTTTTT.

This clone was detected only a few times. The V and J genes are TRBV7-9 and TRBJ2-7; a weak D match, TRBD2 (6 bases). Germline CDR1 and CDR2: SEHNR and FQNEAQ (reference sequence). The V end lost 5 bases, the J end lost 2 bases, and 10 bases lay between the germline ends. The CDR3 sequence is 13 residues long. The DNA for the CDR3 is TGTGCCAGCAGCGGGGGGAGAGCCTACGAGCAGTACTTC. Translating gives CASSGGRAYEQYF.

This rearrangement joins TRBV12-3 or TRBV12-4 to TRBJ1-6; 8 nucleotides agree with TRBD1. CDR3 size: 13 residues. V shed 8 bases and J 6 bases; nucleotides not matched to a gene: 3. The CDR3 DNA reads as TGTGCCAGCCAGGGGGCGCTTAATTCACCCCTCCACTTT. Its translation is CASQGALNSPLHF.

Worth noting for this clone: The same CDR3 can be traced to other DNA sequences in this sample. This chain joins TRBV6-5 and TRBJ1-4; TRBD1 aligns across 10 bases. V trimming: 6 bases; J trimming: 6 bases; junction bases outside the gene matches: 4. Germline V CDR1 and CDR2: MNHEY, SVGAGI. The CDR3 is 14 amino acids. Here the CDR3 DNA reads TGTGCCAGCAGGAGACAGGGGGCCGATGAAAAACTGTTTTTT. Its protein product is CASRRQGADEKLFF.

The V call is TRBV6-2 or TRBV6-3, the J call TRBJ2-2; a weak D match, TRBD2 (5 bases). The CDR3 spans 16 residues. Germline V gene sequence: CDR1 MNHEY, CDR2 SVGEGT. V lost 1 base and J lost 1, with 10 bases in between. CDR3 bases: TGTGCCAGCAGTTACTACGACTATAGGAACACCGGGGAGCTGTTTTTT. Translation gives CASSYYDYRNTGELFF.

V is TRBV5-1 and J is TRBJ2-1; 8 bases match TRBD1. The CDR3 is 14 residues long. Germline V gives CDR1 SGHRS, CDR2 YFSETQ. The V gene end was trimmed by 7 bases and the J gene end by 7 bases; junction bases not matched to a gene: 10. In DNA form, the CDR3 reads TGCGCCAGCGCCCTACAGGGGGAAGAAAATGAGCAGTTCTTC. Amino acid sequence: CASALQGEENEQFF.

This chain joins TRBV5-1 and TRBJ1-3; 7 nucleotides line up with TRBD1. CDR3 length: 19 residues. With 0 bases clipped from V and 0 bases from J, the junction kept 12 bases outside the gene matches. Germline CDR1 is SGHRS and CDR2 is YFSETQ. As DNA, the CDR3 is TGCGCCAGCAGCTTGGTTTGGACAGGTTCATTCTTCTCTGGAAACACCATATATTTT. Its protein is CASSLVWTGSFFSGNTIYF. The whole variable domain, filled in from reference TRBV5-1 and TRBJ1-3, reads KAGVTQTPRYLIKTRGQQVTLSCSPISGHRSVSWYQQTPGQGLQFLFEYFSETQRNKGNFPGRFSGRQFSNSRSEMNVSTLELGDSALYLCASSLVWTGSFFSGNTIYFGEGSWLTVV.

This clone was detected a few times. The rearrangement joins TRBV3-1 (or the pseudogene TRBV3-2) to TRBJ1-6; D may be TRBD1 (6 bases). Germline V gene lookup returns CDR1 LGHDT and CDR2 YNNKEL (reference sequence). The CDR3 is made up of 12 amino acids. Trimming removed 4 bases from V and 10 bases from J, with 8 bases in between. CDR3 bases: TGTGCCAGCAGCCTACAGGGATCACCCCTCCACTTT. Encoded protein: CASSLQGSPLHF.

The CDR3 loop reads CASSLDGAAGSGYTF. DNA of the CDR3: TGTGCCAGCAGCTTAGATGGGGCGGCAGGCTCAGGCTACACCTTC. The chain recombines TRBV7-2 with TRBJ1-2, with a weak D call TRBD1 (5 bases). The CDR3 runs to 15 residues. V lost 1 base to trimming and J lost 8 bases, with 17 bases between them. Germline CDR1 and CDR2: SGHTA and FQGNSA.

By share of the sample, this clone is medium-sized. The chain uses TRBV7-3 and TRBJ2-1; 7 bases match TRBD1. The CDR3 extends over 15 amino acids. V was clipped by 3 bases and J by 2 bases; unmatched bases: 4. The germline V gene has CDR1 SGHTA and CDR2 FQGTGA. The CDR3 region is CASSFLQGPYNEQFF. CDR3 bases: TGTGCCAGCAGCTTCCTACAGGGGCCCTACAATGAGCAGTTCTTC.

The CDR3 nucleotides read TGTGCCAGCAGCGTAGCCCCGACAGGGGGAGAGACCCAGTACTTC. This sequence encodes CASSVAPTGGETQYF. This chain connects TRBV9 to TRBJ2-5, with TRBD1 matching 9 bases. V was clipped by 0 bases and J by 4 bases; unmatched bases: 4. The CDR3 length is 15 residues. Germline V lookup: CDR1 SGDLS, CDR2 YYNGEE.